This T cell receptor (beta chain) was identified in a study of spatial heterogeneity in lung cancer. General study points: Expanded intratumoral alpha and beta TCR counts tracked tumor mutation counts.

As for time point: sample taken at primary tumor resection. TCRs were sequenced from unsorted whole RNA of tumor, nontumor lung or PBMC. By its share, this clonotype is medium-sized (0.01 to 0.1%). What it recognizes is unknown. TCRdb called the 5' RACE reads again in MiXCR, with one record for every CDR3 protein. Seen here are over a thousand distinct CDR3 sequences, more than 4.5% observed once, and the top ten hold over 50%. In germline, CDR1 is SGHAT, CDR2 FQNNGV. Trimming took off 0 bases at V and 3 bases at J, with 15 bases between the two ends. CDR3 size: 17 residues. Source: lung tumor tissue, taken at surgery. This TCR was sampled from a female donor with early-stage non-small cell lung cancer. The chain employs TRBV11-2 and TRBJ2-4; D call uncertain. The CDR3 loop reads CASSLDLGKGGKNIQYF. The CDR3 bases are TGTGCCAGCAGCTTAGATCTTGGGAAGGGCGGCAAAAACATTCAGTACTTC.